The clone carrying this TCR beta chain was detected once. The antigen is unknown. These data come from a study of shared clonotypes between healthy human individuals. About the study: Donors were a couple of women and a few men aged 18 to 49. Notes on the study in general: Naive subsets usually exceeded memory subsets in estimated richness.

TCRdb's table, derived via immunoSEQ multiplex PCR, lists solely in-frame clones and lacks some. This table holds just over 95,000 clones, under 70% found once. The germline CDR1 and CDR2 sequences are MDHEN and SYDVKM. The CDR3 is made up of 18 amino acids. The V segment lost 5 bases and the J segment 2 bases; nucleotides outside the gene matches: 14. The sequencing input was memory CD8+ T cells sorted from blood. Documented subset: CD45RO+ cells pooled with CCR7-negative TemRA cells. The V and J genes are TRBV28 and TRBJ1-5, with 8 bases matching TRBD1. This TCR was sampled from a man aged 25 to 40 in good health. CDR3: CASSPPRQGASGNQPQHF. The DNA of the CDR3 is TGTGCCAGCAGTCCCCCGAGGCAGGGGGCGTCGGGCAATCAGCCCCAGCATTTT.